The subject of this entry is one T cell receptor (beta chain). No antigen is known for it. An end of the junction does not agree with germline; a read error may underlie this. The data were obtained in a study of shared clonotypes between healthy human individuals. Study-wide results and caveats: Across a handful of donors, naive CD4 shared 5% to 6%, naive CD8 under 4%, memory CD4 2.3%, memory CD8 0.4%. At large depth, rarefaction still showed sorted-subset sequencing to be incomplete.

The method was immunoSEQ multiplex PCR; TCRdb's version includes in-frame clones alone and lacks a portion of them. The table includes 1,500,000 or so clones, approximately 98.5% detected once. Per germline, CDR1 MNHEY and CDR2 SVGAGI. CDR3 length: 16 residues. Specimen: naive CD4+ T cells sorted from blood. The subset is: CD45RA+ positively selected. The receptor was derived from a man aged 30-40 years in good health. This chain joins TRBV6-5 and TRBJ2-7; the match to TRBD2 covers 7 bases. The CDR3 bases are TGTGCCAGCAGTTACTCGGGGCTAGCGGAGACCTACGGGCAGTACTTC. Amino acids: CASSYSGLAETYGQYF.